This T cell receptor (beta chain) was captured in a study of monozygotic twins with inflammatory bowel disease. Study-level findings and limits: Extra variability in the repertoires of patients may have come from differing immunosuppressive treatments. On the inverse Simpson index, IBD patients scored lower for TCRbeta diversity than healthy co-twins.

Per individual sample, eight separate reactions were used to make cDNA. From the 5' RACE reads, TCRdb lists one entry per CDR3 protein and no DNA. The ten most abundant clones cover more than 1% of a sample with 110,000 to 150,000 distinct CDR3 sequences. Germline assignment: CDR1 SGHTA and CDR2 FQGTGA. The length of the CDR3 is 13 residues. Researchers isolated total RNA from whole blood without sorting T cells. Regarding this clonotype: Its antigen is not identified.

V is TRBV7-3 and J is TRBJ2-5; TCRdb gives TRBD1 as the D gene, but with no DNA this cannot be confirmed. The TCR sequence derives from a human donor with ulcerative colitis or Crohn's disease, or a healthy co-twin of an affected twin (not recorded which). Specimen: blood. CDR3 sequence: CASSLTGDETQYF.